This is a list of T cell receptor beta chains from one sample in a study of T cells in localized non-small cell lung cancer. This table comes from immunoSEQ multiplex PCR, and its TCRdb copy is limited to in-frame clones, with some not included. The sample holds approximately 88,000 clones; approximately 91% are singletons and the top ten take about 4%. This sample comprised PBMCs, obtained before any cancer treatment. These receptor sequences come from a woman aged 40-69 years with stage II squamous cell lung carcinoma. Each CDR3 is given with its conserved first and last residue. The order of the fields is J gene, D gene, clone size, V gene, CDR3 protein, CDR3 DNA. The D gene is left open where the match is weak. A clone size is listed for some rows: how often the clone was seen (once, few, many), or a class if it is expanded.

TRBJ1-1,NA,NA,TRBV6-1,CASSASGSTEAFF,TGTGCCAGCAGTGCCTCGGGGAGTACCGAAGCTTTCTTT
TRBJ1-1,TRBD1,NA,TRBV27,CASSYRQTGREVNTEAFF,TGTGCCAGCAGTTATCGGCAGACAGGGCGAGAAGTGAACACTGAAGCTTTCTTT
TRBJ1-6,NA,NA,TRBV5-1,CASSFLDIYNSPLHF,TGCGCCAGCAGCTTCCTGGACATCTATAATTCACCCCTCCACTTT
TRBJ1-1,NA,once,TRBV27,CASSLRPRGTEAFF,TGTGCCAGCAGTTTGCGACCCCGTGGGACTGAAGCTTTCTTT
TRBJ1-2,NA,NA,TRBV6-1,CASSLTFSSGYTF,TGTGCCAGCAGTCTGACATTCTCTTCCGGCTACACCTTC
TRBJ1-4,NA,once,TRBV19,CASQGAGYEKLFF,TGTGCCAGCCAGGGAGCCGGATATGAAAAACTGTTTTTT
TRBJ2-3,TRBD2,once,TRBV11-2,CASSFPLAGGRPTDTQYF,TGTGCCAGCAGCTTCCCTCTAGCGGGGGGCCGACCCACAGATACGCAGTATTTT
TRBJ1-2,NA,once,TRBV20-1,CSAFGGYGYTF,TGCAGTGCTTTCGGGGGATATGGCTACACCTTC
TRBJ2-5,TRBD2,once,TRBV11-2,CASSLQRGGRETQYF,TGTGCCAGCAGCCTTCAGCGGGGGGGCCGGGAGACCCAGTACTTC
TRBJ1-2,NA,NA,TRBV15,CATSRDDYGYTF,TGTGCCACCAGCAGAGATGACTATGGCTACACCTTC
TRBJ1-6,NA,NA,TRBV6-1,CASVTQQYNSPLHF,TGTGCCAGCGTCACACAACAGTATAATTCACCCCTCCACTTT
TRBJ2-5,NA,NA,TRBV7-2,CASSLGQRPETQYF,TGTGCCAGCAGCTTAGGCCAGCGGCCAGAGACCCAGTACTTC
TRBJ1-1,NA,NA,TRBV19,CASSRPGVQTEAFF,TGTGCCAGTAGTAGACCAGGGGTTCAGACTGAAGCTTTCTTT
TRBJ1-2,NA,NA,TRBV7-8,CASSPEAGALEGYTF,TGTGCCAGCAGCCCGGAGGCGGGGGCGTTGGAAGGCTACACCTTC
TRBJ2-3,NA,NA,TRBV5-1,CASSLAGVSTDTQYF,TGCGCCAGCAGCTTGGCCGGGGTCAGCACAGATACGCAGTATTTT
TRBJ2-6,NA,NA,TRBV27,CASSPVSGANVLTF,TGTGCCAGCAGTCCGGTCTCTGGGGCCAACGTCCTGACTTTC
TRBJ1-6,NA,few,TRBV5-1,CASSLGGLGSPLHF,TGCGCCAGCAGCTTGGGGGGGCTAGGTTCACCCCTCCACTTT
TRBJ1-5,TRBD1,NA,TRBV25-1,CASSDGQGYQPQHF,TGTGCCAGCAGTGATGGACAGGGGTATCAGCCCCAGCATTTT
TRBJ1-2,NA,NA,TRBV9,CASSGSGGYGYTF,TGTGCCAGCAGCGGTAGTGGGGGCTATGGCTACACCTTC
TRBJ1-6,TRBD1,NA,TRBV6-5,CASSYQGQGISPLHF,TGTGCCAGCAGTTACCAGGGACAGGGGATTTCACCCCTCCACTTT
TRBJ2-2,NA,NA,TRBV19,CASRFPSGSENTGELFF,TGTGCCAGTAGATTCCCCTCAGGAAGCGAGAACACCGGGGAGCTGTTTTTT
TRBJ1-6,NA,NA,TRBV6-1,CASSEGGRQLYSPLHF,TGTGCCAGCAGTGAAGGAGGTAGACAACTTTATTCACCCCTCCACTTT
TRBJ1-2,TRBD1,NA,TRBV14,CASSRTGGKAANYGYTF,TGTGCCAGCAGCCGGACAGGGGGCAAAGCGGCTAACTATGGCTACACCTTC
TRBJ1-1,NA,NA,TRBV19,CASSTLGQPEAFF,TGTGCCAGTAGTACCCTAGGACAGCCTGAAGCTTTCTTT
TRBJ1-1,NA,NA,TRBV18,CASSNRLMNTEAFF,TGTGCCAGCTCGAACAGGCTAATGAACACTGAAGCTTTCTTT
TRBJ1-2,NA,NA,TRBV5-5,CASTPGSGSHGYTF,TGTGCCAGCACCCCAGGCTCAGGGTCTCATGGCTACACCTTC
TRBJ2-3,NA,NA,TRBV7-2,CASSLPPDTQYF,TGTGCCAGCAGCCTCCCACCAGATACGCAGTATTTT
TRBJ2-7,TRBD1,NA,TRBV10-2,CASSGQAGEQYF,TGCGCCAGCAGCGGACAGGCAGGGGAGCAGTACTTC
TRBJ2-7,TRBD1,large,TRBV7-6,CASSLRQGADEQYF,TGTGCCAGCAGCTTAAGACAGGGGGCGGACGAGCAGTACTTC
TRBJ2-5,TRBD2,once,TRBV11-2,CASSSGLPQETQYF,TGTGCCAGCAGCTCGGGACTACCTCAAGAGACCCAGTACTTC
TRBJ2-1,NA,NA,TRBV7-8,CASSLGGDRSANEQFF,TGTGCCAGCAGCTTGGGGGGGGACAGGTCTGCCAATGAGCAGTTCTTC
TRBJ1-1,NA,NA,TRBV27,CASSPGTVNTEAFF,TGTGCCAGCAGTCCGGGAACGGTTAACACTGAAGCTTTCTTT
TRBJ2-1,TRBD2,NA,TRBV9,CASSGRLAGYLGNEQFF,TGTGCCAGCAGCGGGAGACTAGCGGGATATCTTGGGAATGAGCAGTTCTTC
TRBJ1-3,NA,NA,TRBV4-1,CASSLSRGSSGNTIYF,TGCGCCAGCAGCCTTAGCAGGGGTTCCAGTGGAAACACCATATATTTT
TRBJ2-5,NA,NA,TRBV5-6,CASSQRWTRSTGRETQYF,TGTGCCAGCAGCCAGCGTTGGACCCGTTCTACCGGCCGAGAGACCCAGTACTTC
TRBJ1-2,NA,NA,TRBV6-6,CASSYLGRGGYTF,TGTGCCAGCAGTTACCTCGGACGGGGGGGCTACACCTTC
TRBJ1-5,NA,NA,TRBV19,CASSTQVTTSNQPQHF,TGTGCCAGTAGTACACAGGTAACCACCAGCAATCAGCCCCAGCATTTT
TRBJ1-1,NA,NA,TRBV6-1,CASSEAGVKGGAFF,TGTGCCAGCAGTGAAGCCGGGGTTAAGGGTGGGGCTTTCTTT